This is a list of T cell receptor beta chains from one sample in a study of blood T cell repertoires in COVID-19. Clones were read by immunoSEQ multiplex PCR, and TCRdb kept only the in-frame ones, dropping some. Seen here are 25,000 to 30,000 clones, around 90% observed once, and the top ten hold around 15%. The specimen was peripheral blood. The receptors were gathered from a human donor in a cohort sampled during active COVID-19. The CDR3 runs from the conserved cysteine through the conserved F or W. D genes are given only for firm matches. Clone size, where shown, is once, few, many, or a class for clones that have expanded.

j_call v_call d_call cdr3_length clone_size cdr3_nt cdr3_aa
TRBJ1-2 TRBV6-5 TRBD1 14 once TGTGCCAGCAGTTACACAGGGGTGGATTATGGCTACACCTTC CASSYTGVDYGYTF
TRBJ2-1 TRBV27 TRBD2 15 NA TGTGCCAGCAGTTTCCGCGCTAGCGGGAGAGGGGAGCAGTTCTTC CASSFRASGRGEQFF
TRBJ2-7 TRBV6-5 NA 12 NA TGTGCCAGCAGGGGGGGGCTCTACGAGCAGTACTTC CASRGGLYEQYF
TRBJ1-2 TRBV5-1 NA 15 once TGCGCCAGCAGCTTCGAGCCGGGACAAGACTATGGCTACACCTTC CASSFEPGQDYGYTF
TRBJ2-1 TRBV11-3 TRBD1 14 NA TGTGCCAGCAGCAGACAGGGGGCAAGGAATGAGCAGTTCTTC CASSRQGARNEQFF
TRBJ2-7 TRBV19 NA 13 NA TGTGCCAGTTCCCTTACAGGGACCTACGAGCAGTACTTC CASSLTGTYEQYF
TRBJ2-1 TRBV6-6 NA 15 NA TGTGCCAGCAGTTACCCGGGAGAAAGTCGCAGTGAGCAGTTCTTC CASSYPGESRSEQFF
TRBJ1-4 TRBV2 TRBD1 12 NA TGTGCCAGCTGGGACAGGGGCGAAAAACTGTTTTTT CASWDRGEKLFF
TRBJ2-2 TRBV18 NA 16 NA TGTGCCAGCTCACCACAGACACTCTCGAACACCGGGGAGCTGTTTTTT CASSPQTLSNTGELFF
TRBJ1-5 TRBV19 NA 20 few TGTGCCAGTAGTACTCTACTTATTCCTCTGGGCAGTAAAGTATCTCAGCCCCAGCATTTT CASSTLLIPLGSKVSQPQHF
TRBJ1-1 TRBV10-2 TRBD1 15 NA TGCGCCAGCAGAGACACCGCCGACAGGGGCACTGAAGCTTTCTTT CASRDTADRGTEAFF
TRBJ2-1 TRBV11-2 TRBD1 15 NA TGTGCCAGCAGCTTAGAAGGGACAGGGCTTCAGGAGCAGTTCTTC CASSLEGTGLQEQFF
TRBJ1-1 TRBV5-8 NA 15 few TGTGCCAGCAGTCCGAGGGGAGGGATAGACACTGAAGCTTTCTTT CASSPRGGIDTEAFF
TRBJ2-2 TRBV3-1/TRBV3-2 NA 14 NA TGTGCCAGCCGTACTAGCCCGAACACCGGGGAGCTGTTTTTT CASRTSPNTGELFF
TRBJ2-3 TRBV20-1 TRBD2 14 NA TGCAGTGCTAGTGTAGCGGGGGCCCGGGATACGCAGTATTTT CSASVAGARDTQYF
TRBJ2-3 TRBV4-2 NA 16 NA TGTGCCAGCAGCCAAGGAGGTAACAGGGAAACAGATACGCAGTATTTT CASSQGGNRETDTQYF
TRBJ1-6 TRBV27 TRBD1 14 NA TGTGCCAGCACCCGCGGACAGGGGTGGGAGCCCCTCCACTTT CASTRGQGWEPLHF
TRBJ1-5 TRBV28 TRBD1 14 NA TGTGCCAGCAGCATGACAGGGGGCAATCAGCCCCAGCATTTT CASSMTGGNQPQHF
TRBJ2-5 TRBV18 NA 16 NA TGTGCCAGCTCACCACCGAAGGACAGCCCGAAAGAGACCCAGTACTTC CASSPPKDSPKETQYF
TRBJ1-4 TRBV5-5 NA 13 NA TGTGCCAGCAGCTTGGCCCAGAATGAAAAACTGTTTTTT CASSLAQNEKLFF
TRBJ2-1 TRBV19 NA 14 NA TGTGCCAGTAGTACTAGAGGAAGAGCGATTGAGCAGTTCTTC CASSTRGRAIEQFF
TRBJ1-6 TRBV3-1/TRBV3-2 TRBD1 15 NA TGTGCCAGCAGCCCGGGGACAGGGTATAATTCACCCCTCCACTTT CASSPGTGYNSPLHF
TRBJ2-5 TRBV9 TRBD2 16 NA TGTGCCAGCAGCGCGACCGGGACTAGAGGGGGAGAGACCCAGTACTTC CASSATGTRGGETQYF
TRBJ1-6 TRBV9 TRBD1 15 NA TGTGCCAGCAGCGTTACCGGGACAGGGAATTCACCCCTCCACTTT CASSVTGTGNSPLHF
TRBJ1-4 TRBV11-2 NA 13 NA TGTGCCAGCAGCCCCGAACCGGATGAAAAACTGTTTTTT CASSPEPDEKLFF
TRBJ2-2 TRBV19 TRBD1 16 NA TGTGCCAGTAGAAGAAAAGGGACAGCGAACACCGGGGAGCTGTTTTTT CASRRKGTANTGELFF
TRBJ2-7 TRBV5-1 NA 14 NA TGCGCCAGCAGCTTGGACGTAGGGGGCTACGAGCAGTACTTC CASSLDVGGYEQYF
TRBJ1-1 TRBV6-2/TRBV6-3 NA 16 NA TGTGCCAGCAGTGCCGGCTCCAACGGACAGAACACTGAAGCTTTCTTT CASSAGSNGQNTEAFF
TRBJ1-1 TRBV5-8 TRBD1 14 NA TGTGCCAGCAGCTTCGACAGGGCCAACACTGAAGCTTTCTTT CASSFDRANTEAFF
TRBJ1-1 TRBV19 TRBD1 15 once TGTGCCAGTAGTCCTCACAGGGGGCTGGACACTGAAGCTTTCTTT CASSPHRGLDTEAFF
TRBJ2-3 TRBV7-6 TRBD2 16 NA TGTGCCAGCAGCTTGGTTGGGACTAGCGATATAGATACGCAGTATTTT CASSLVGTSDIDTQYF
TRBJ2-1 TRBV6-4 TRBD2 18 NA TGTGCCAGCAGTGACCCGGGACTAGCGGCGAGCTCCTACAATGAGCAGTTCTTC CASSDPGLAASSYNEQFF
TRBJ1-1 TRBV7-6 TRBD1 15 NA TGTGCCAGCAGCTTAGGAGGGACAGTGAACACTGAAGCTTTCTTT CASSLGGTVNTEAFF
TRBJ2-1 TRBV2 TRBD2 16 NA TGTGCCAGCAGTCGACTGGGGAGCGGGAGCGGGAATGAGCAGTTCTTC CASSRLGSGSGNEQFF
TRBJ2-7 TRBV5-6 TRBD1 14 NA TGTGCCAGCAGCATTCGACAGGGCTGGGAAGAGCAGTACTTC CASSIRQGWEEQYF
TRBJ2-2 TRBV15 TRBD1 16 NA TGTGCCACCAGCAGAGAGGGACAGAAGAACACCGGGGAGCTGTTTTTT CATSREGQKNTGELFF